This T cell receptor (beta chain) comes out of a study of T-cell memory formation after mild COVID-19. The CDR3 sequence is 14 residues long. V was trimmed by 5 bases and J by 2 bases, leaving 12 bases between them. Germline CDR1 reads SEHNR; CDR2 reads FQNEAQ (reference sequence). Via MiXCR, TCRdb re-called the 5' RACE reads, giving one row per CDR3 protein. The profile shows under 450,000 distinct CDR3 sequences, more than 20% of them singletons. This sequence was found in a young man who had mild COVID-19 (a few samples of this study predate the infection). Cell type and time point are not known. The V call is TRBV7-9, the J call TRBJ1-2; a weak D match, TRBD1 (6 bases). Sequencing input: PBMCs or a T cell subset sorted from them (not recorded which). Here the CDR3 reads CASSPGVANYGYTF. DNA of the CDR3: TGTGCCAGCAGCCCAGGGGTTGCAAACTATGGCTACACCTTC.